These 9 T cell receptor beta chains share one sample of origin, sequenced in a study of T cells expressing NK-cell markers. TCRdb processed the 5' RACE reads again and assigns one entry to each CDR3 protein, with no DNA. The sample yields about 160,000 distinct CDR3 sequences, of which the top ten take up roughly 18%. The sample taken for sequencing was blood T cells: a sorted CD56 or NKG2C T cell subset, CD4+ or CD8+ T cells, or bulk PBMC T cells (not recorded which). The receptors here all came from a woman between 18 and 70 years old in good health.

The CDR3 reads CASSSPGQGTYEQYF. The chain recombines TRBV12-3 or TRBV12-4 with TRBJ2-7; with no DNA, the TCRdb D assignment of TRBD1 cannot be verified. The CDR3 has 15 amino acids.

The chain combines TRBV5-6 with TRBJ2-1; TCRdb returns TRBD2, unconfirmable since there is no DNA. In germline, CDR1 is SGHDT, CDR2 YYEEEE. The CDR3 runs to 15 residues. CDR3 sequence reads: CASSLSGGSHNEQFF.

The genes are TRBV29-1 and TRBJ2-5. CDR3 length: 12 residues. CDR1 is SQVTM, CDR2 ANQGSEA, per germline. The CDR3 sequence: CSVELGSGTQYF.

The CDR3 sequence is CASSEEDGYHSPLHF. The V call is TRBV6-1, the J call TRBJ1-6. The CDR3 runs 15 residues. Germline V lookup: CDR1 MNHNS, CDR2 SASEGT.

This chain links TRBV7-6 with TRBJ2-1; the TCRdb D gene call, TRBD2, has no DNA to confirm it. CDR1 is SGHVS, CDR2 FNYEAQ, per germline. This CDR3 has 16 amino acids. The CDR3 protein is CASSRLAGGTYNEQFF.

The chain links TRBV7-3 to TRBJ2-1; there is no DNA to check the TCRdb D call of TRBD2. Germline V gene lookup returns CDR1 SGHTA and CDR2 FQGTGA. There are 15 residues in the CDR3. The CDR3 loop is CASSFSGGAPDEQFF.

The chain's CDR3 is CSASRLAGVLTDTQYF. The chain carries TRBV20-1 and TRBJ2-3; there is no DNA to check the TCRdb D call of TRBD2. The CDR3 runs to 16 residues. The V gene's germline CDR1 is DFQATT and CDR2 SNEGSKA (reference sequence).

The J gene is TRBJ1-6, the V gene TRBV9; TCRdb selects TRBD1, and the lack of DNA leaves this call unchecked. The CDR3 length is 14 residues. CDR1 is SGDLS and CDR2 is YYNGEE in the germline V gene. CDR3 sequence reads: CASTTGQKNSPLHF.

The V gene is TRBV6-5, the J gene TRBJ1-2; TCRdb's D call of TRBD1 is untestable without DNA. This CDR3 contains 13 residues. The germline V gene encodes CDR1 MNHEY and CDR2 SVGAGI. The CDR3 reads CASSFRGSGGYTF.